This is a list of T cell receptor beta chains from one sample in a study of somatic mutations in cytotoxic T cells in rheumatoid arthritis. Some clones are missing from TCRdb's copy, which holds only in-frame ones; the method was immunoSEQ multiplex PCR. In the table there are about 3,400 clones, roughly 84% of which are singletons. The specimen was CD8+ T cells sorted from blood. These receptors came from a man aged 50 to 60 with rheumatoid arthritis. CDR3s include the opening cysteine and the closing phenylalanine or tryptophan. D genes are given only for firm matches. Clone size appears in some rows only: once, few, many, or a class for an expanded clone.

>TRBD1|TRBV5-6|NA|TRBJ2-7
CASSLGQGAREQYF
TGTGCCAGCAGCTTGGGACAGGGGGCGCGAGAGCAGTACTTC
>TRBD2|TRBV7-9|NA|TRBJ2-7
CASSSPAREGSAYEQYF
TGTGCCAGCAGCTCCCCCGCTAGGGAGGGCAGCGCCTACGAGCAGTACTTC
>NA|TRBV13|NA|TRBJ2-7
CASSHYPGEGNYYEQYF
TGTGCCAGCAGCCATTACCCGGGTGAGGGCAATTACTACGAGCAGTACTTC
>NA|TRBV4-3|NA|TRBJ1-4
CASSLGGSNNEKLFF
TGCGCCAGCAGCCTCGGGGGAAGCAATAATGAAAAACTGTTTTTT
>NA|TRBV6-5|once|TRBJ2-2
CASSPRGSGELFF
TGTGCCAGCAGTCCAAGAGGATCCGGGGAGCTGTTTTTT
>TRBD1|TRBV19|once|TRBJ1-5
CASSIGDSRYSNQPQHF
TGTGCCAGTAGTATAGGGGACAGCCGTTATAGCAATCAGCCCCAGCATTTT
>TRBD2|TRBV5-1|once|TRBJ2-2
CASSVWGGLAGAGELFF
TGCGCCAGCAGCGTCTGGGGGGGACTAGCGGGAGCCGGGGAGCTGTTTTTT
>NA|TRBV29-1|NA|TRBJ1-2
CSVETGEANYGYTF
TGCAGCGTTGAGACAGGAGAAGCTAACTATGGCTACACCTTC
>NA|TRBV15|NA|TRBJ1-4
CATSWEVGGEKLFF
TGTGCCACCTCGTGGGAGGTCGGGGGTGAAAAACTGTTTTTT
>TRBD2|TRBV27|NA|TRBJ2-7
CASSLQGLAGVVEQYF
TGTGCCAGCAGTTTACAGGGACTAGCGGGAGTTGTCGAGCAGTACTTC
>NA|TRBV6-5|NA|TRBJ2-7
CASSYLGRGFGEQYF
TGTGCCAGCAGTTACCTGGGCCGGGGGTTCGGGGAGCAGTACTTC
>TRBD1|TRBV7-8|NA|TRBJ2-7
CASAIDRGDYEQYF
TGTGCCAGCGCCATAGACAGGGGTGACTACGAGCAGTACTTC
>NA|TRBV15|NA|TRBJ2-2
CATSRDRLGGRKTNTGELFF
TGTGCCACCAGCAGAGATCGGTTGGGGGGTCGGAAGACAAACACCGGGGAGCTGTTTTTT
>TRBD1|TRBV7-8|NA|TRBJ1-1
CAVGTGKLSTEAFF
TGTGCAGTAGGGACAGGGAAATTGAGCACTGAAGCTTTCTTT